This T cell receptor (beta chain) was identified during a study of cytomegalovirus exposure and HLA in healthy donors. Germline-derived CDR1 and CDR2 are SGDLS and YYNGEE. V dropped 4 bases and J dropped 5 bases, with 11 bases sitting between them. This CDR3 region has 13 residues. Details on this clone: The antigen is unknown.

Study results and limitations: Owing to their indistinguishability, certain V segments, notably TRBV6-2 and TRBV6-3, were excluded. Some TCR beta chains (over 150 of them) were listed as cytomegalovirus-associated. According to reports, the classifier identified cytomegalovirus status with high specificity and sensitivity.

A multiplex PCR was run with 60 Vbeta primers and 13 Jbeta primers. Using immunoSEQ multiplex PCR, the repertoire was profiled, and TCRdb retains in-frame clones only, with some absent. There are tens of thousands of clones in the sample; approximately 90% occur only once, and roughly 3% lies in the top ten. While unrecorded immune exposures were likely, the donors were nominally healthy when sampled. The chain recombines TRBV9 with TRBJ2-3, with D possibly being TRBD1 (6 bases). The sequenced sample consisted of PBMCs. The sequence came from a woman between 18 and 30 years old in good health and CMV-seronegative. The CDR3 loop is CASSTGHKDTQYF. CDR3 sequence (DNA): TGTGCCAGCAGCACGGGACACAAAGATACGCAGTATTTT.